This TCR beta chain comes out of a study of shared clonotypes between healthy human individuals. The CDR3 loop spans 13 amino acids. Losses at the gene ends were 6 bases for V and 3 bases for J; bases not matched to a gene: 4. Per germline, CDR1 MDHEN and CDR2 SYDVKM. Profiled with immunoSEQ multiplex PCR; TCRdb holds only in-frame clones, not every one. The table shows about 1.1 million clones, with around 78% occurring only once. The gene calls are TRBV28 and TRBJ2-7; TRBD1 agrees at 8 bases. The sample consisted of memory CD4+ T cells from PBMCs. Stated subset: CD45RA-negative fraction. The TCR was taken from a man between 18 and 35 years old in good health. Some clones in this sample may be carry-over from other donors' samples. CDR3 nucleotide sequence: TGTGCCAGCAGGACGGACAGGGTCTACGAGCAGTACTTC. Amino acid sequence: CASRTDRVYEQYF.